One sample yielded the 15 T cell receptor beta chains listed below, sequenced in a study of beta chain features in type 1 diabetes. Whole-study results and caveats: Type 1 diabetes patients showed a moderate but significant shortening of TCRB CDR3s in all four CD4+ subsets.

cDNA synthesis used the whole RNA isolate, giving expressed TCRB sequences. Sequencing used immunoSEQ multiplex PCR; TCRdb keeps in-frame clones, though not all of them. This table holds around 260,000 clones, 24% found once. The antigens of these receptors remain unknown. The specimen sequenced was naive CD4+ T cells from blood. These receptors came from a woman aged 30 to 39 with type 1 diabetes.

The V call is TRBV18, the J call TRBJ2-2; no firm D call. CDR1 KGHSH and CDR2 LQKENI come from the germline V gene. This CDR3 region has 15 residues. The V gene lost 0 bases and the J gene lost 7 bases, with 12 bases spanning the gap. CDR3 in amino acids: CASSPPMRPNGELFF. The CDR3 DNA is TGTGCCAGCTCACCACCAATGCGCCCGAACGGGGAGCTGTTTTTT.

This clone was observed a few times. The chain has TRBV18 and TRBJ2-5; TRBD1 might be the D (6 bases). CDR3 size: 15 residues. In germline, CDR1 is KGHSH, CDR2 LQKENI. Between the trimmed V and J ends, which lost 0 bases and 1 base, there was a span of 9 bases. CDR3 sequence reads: CASSPPSTGQETQYF. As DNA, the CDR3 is TGTGCCAGCTCACCACCGTCGACAGGCCAAGAGACCCAGTACTTC.

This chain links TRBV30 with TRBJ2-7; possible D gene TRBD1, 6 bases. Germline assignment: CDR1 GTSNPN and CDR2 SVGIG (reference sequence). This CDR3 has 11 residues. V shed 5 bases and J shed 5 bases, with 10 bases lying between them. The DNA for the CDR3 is TGTGCCTGGGAGGGGGACGACGAGCAGTACTTC. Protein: CAWEGDDEQYF.

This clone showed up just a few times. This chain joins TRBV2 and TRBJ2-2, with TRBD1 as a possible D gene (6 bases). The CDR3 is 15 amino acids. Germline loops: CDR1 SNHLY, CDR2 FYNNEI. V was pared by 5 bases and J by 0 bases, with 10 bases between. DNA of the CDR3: TGTGCCAGCAGTTCCGGGACATCGAACACCGGGGAGCTGTTTTTT. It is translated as CASSSGTSNTGELFF. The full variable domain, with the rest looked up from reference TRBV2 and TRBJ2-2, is EPEVTQTPSHQVTQMGQEVILRCVPISNHLYFYWYRQILGQKVEFLVSFYNNEISEKSEIFDDQFSVERPDGSNFTLKIRSTKLEDSAMYFCASSSGTSNTGELFFGEGSRLTVL.

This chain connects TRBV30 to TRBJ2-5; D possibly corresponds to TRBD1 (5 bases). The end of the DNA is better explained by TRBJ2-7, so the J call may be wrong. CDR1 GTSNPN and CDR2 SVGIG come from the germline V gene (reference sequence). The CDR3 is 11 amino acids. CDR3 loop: CAWSGGAEQYF. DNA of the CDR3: TGTGCCTGGAGCGGTGGGGCCGAGCAGTACTTC.

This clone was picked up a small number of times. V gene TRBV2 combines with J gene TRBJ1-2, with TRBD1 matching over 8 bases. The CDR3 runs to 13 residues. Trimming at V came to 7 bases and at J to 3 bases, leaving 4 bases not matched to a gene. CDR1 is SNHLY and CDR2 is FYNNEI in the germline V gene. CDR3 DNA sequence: TGTGCCAGCATCCTGGACAGGGACTATGGCTACACCTTC. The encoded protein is CASILDRDYGYTF.

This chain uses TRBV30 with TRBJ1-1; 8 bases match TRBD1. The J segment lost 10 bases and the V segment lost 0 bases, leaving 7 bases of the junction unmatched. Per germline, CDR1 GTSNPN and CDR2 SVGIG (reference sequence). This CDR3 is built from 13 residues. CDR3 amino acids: CAWSVTSGTGAFF. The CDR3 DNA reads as TGTGCCTGGAGTGTAACGTCCGGGACAGGAGCTTTCTTT.

Here the CDR3 reads CASSPPTGSGYTF. DNA of the CDR3: TGTGCCAGCTCACCACCGACGGGGAGCGGCTACACCTTC. The chain joins TRBV18 to TRBJ1-2; D is unresolved. The CDR3 has 13 residues. V was trimmed by 0 bases and J by 8 bases, leaving 10 bases between them. Germline V CDR1 and CDR2: KGHSH, LQKENI.

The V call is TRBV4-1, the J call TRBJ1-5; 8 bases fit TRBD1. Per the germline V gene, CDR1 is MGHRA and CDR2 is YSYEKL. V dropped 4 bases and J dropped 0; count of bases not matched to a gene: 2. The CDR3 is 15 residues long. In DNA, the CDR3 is TGCGCCAGCAGCCCCCAGGGGGCTAGCAATCAGCCCCAGCATTTT. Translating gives CASSPQGASNQPQHF.

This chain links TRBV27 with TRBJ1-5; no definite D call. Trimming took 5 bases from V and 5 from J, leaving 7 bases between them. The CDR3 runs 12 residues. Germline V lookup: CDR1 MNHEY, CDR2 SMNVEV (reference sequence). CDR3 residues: CASSDGYQPQHF. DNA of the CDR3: TGTGCCAGCAGTGACGGGTATCAGCCCCAGCATTTT.

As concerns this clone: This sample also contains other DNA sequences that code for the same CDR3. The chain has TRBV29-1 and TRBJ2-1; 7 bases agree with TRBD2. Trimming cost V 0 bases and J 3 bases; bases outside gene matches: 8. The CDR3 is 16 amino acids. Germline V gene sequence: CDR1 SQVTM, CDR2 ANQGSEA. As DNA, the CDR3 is TGCAGCGTTGAAGAAGGAACGGGCGGGAGCTACAATGAGCAGTTCTTC. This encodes CSVEEGTGGSYNEQFF.

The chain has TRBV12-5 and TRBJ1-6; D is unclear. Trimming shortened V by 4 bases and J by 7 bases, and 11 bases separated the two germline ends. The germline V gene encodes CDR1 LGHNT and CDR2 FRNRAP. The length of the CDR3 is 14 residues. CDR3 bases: TGTGCTAGTGGTTACGGCCAGGCCAATTCACCCCTCCACTTT. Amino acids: CASGYGQANSPLHF.

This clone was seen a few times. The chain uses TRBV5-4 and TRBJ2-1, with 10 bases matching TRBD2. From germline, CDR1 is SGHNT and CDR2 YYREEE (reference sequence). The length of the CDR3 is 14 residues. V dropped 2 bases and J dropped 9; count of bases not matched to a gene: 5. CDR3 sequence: CASSLTSGTSEQFF. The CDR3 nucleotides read TGTGCCAGCAGCTTAACTAGCGGGACTTCTGAGCAGTTCTTC.

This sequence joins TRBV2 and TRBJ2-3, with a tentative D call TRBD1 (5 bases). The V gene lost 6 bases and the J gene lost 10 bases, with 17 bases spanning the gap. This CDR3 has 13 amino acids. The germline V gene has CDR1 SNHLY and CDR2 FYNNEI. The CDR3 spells CASSEVRQYPQYF. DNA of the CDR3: TGTGCCAGCAGCGAGGTTAGACAGTACCCGCAGTATTTT.

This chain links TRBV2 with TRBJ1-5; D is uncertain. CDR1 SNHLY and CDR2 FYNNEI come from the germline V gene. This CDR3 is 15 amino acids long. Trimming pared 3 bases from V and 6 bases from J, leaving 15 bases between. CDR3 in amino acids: CASSDESPRSQPQHF. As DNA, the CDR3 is TGTGCCAGCAGTGATGAATCCCCAAGGAGTCAGCCCCAGCATTTT. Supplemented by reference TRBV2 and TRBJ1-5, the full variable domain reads EPEVTQTPSHQVTQMGQEVILRCVPISNHLYFYWYRQILGQKVEFLVSFYNNEISEKSEIFDDQFSVERPDGSNFTLKIRSTKLEDSAMYFCASSDESPRSQPQHFGDGTRLSIL.